The 30 T cell receptor beta chains reported below all come from one sample, sequenced in a study of T cell repertoires in cytomegalovirus infection. These receptors have no known antigen. TCRdb fed the reads into MiXCR, producing one record per CDR3 protein. The data show about 770,000 distinct CDR3 sequences, with roughly 29% seen just once and around 13% held by the top ten. Sequenced here: cultured CD8+ T cells from PBMCs, sampled from culture after CMV antigen stimulation. These receptors originate from a human donor in good health (CMV status not recorded). Some clones in this sample may be carry-over from other donors' samples.

This clonotype was counted between two and nine times. The rearrangement links TRBV7-8 to TRBJ2-7; D is unresolved. From germline, CDR1 is SGHVS and CDR2 FQNEAQ. The CDR3 covers 13 residues. Trimming stripped 5 bases from V and 2 bases from J, with 10 bases between. The CDR3 spells CASSVGKTYEQYF. CDR3 sequence (DNA): TGTGCCAGCAGCGTAGGGAAAACCTACGAGCAGTACTTC.

There are many counts of this clonotype. This chain links TRBV25-1 with TRBJ1-4; perhaps TRBD1 as D (6 bases). There are 15 residues in the CDR3. The germline CDR1 and CDR2 sequences are MGHDK and SYGVNS. Trimming took 3 bases from V and 6 from J, leaving 14 bases between them. In nucleotides, the CDR3 is TGTGCCAGCAGTGAGCACAGGGTAGTGGATGAAAAACTGTTTTTT. Its translation is CASSEHRVVDEKLFF. The full variable domain, with the rest looked up from reference TRBV25-1 and TRBJ1-4, is EADIYQTPRYLVIGTGKKITLECSQTMGHDKMYWYQQDPGMELHLIHYSYGVNSTEKGDLSSESTVSRIRTEHFPLTLESARPSHTSQYLCASSEHRVVDEKLFFGSGTQLSVL.

The rearrangement links TRBV7-9 to TRBJ1-3; D uncertain. The V end lost 0 bases, the J end lost 3 bases, and 15 bases lay between the germline ends. This CDR3 region has 17 residues. Germline V gene lookup returns CDR1 SEHNR and CDR2 FQNEAQ (reference sequence). CDR3: CASSLAAGLNYGNTIYF. The CDR3 region has the DNA TGTGCCAGCAGCTTAGCGGCAGGTCTTAATTATGGAAACACCATATATTTT. Full variable domain (outside the CDR3, taken from reference TRBV7-9 and TRBJ1-3): DTGVSQNPRHKITKRGQNVTFRCDPISEHNRLYWYRQTLGQGPEFLTYFQNEAQLEKSRLLSDRFSAERPKGSFSTLEIQRTEQGDSAMYLCASSLAAGLNYGNTIYFGEGSWLTVV.

The V and J genes are TRBV12-3 or TRBV12-4 and TRBJ2-6; D gene unclear. Trimming took 3 bases from V and 0 from J, leaving 6 bases between them. This CDR3 has 15 amino acids. CDR3 sequence reads: CASSFAPSGANVLTF. The CDR3 DNA is TGTGCCAGCAGTTTCGCACCCTCTGGGGCCAACGTCCTGACTTTC.

The rearrangement uses TRBV19 and TRBJ1-1, with D possibly TRBD1 on 5 matching bases. CDR1 and CDR2 from the germline V gene are LNHDA and SQIVND (reference sequence). The V gene lost 10 bases and the J gene lost 7 bases, with 16 bases spanning the gap. The CDR3 length is 12 residues. CDR3 sequence: CATAGGMVEAFF. CDR3 DNA sequence: TGTGCCACCGCGGGGGGAATGGTTGAAGCTTTCTTT.

The chain has TRBV7-9 and TRBJ2-7; no clear D gene. The V end was cut by 7 bases, the J end by 6 bases, with 10 bases between. There are 11 residues in the CDR3. The germline CDR1 and CDR2 sequences are SEHNR and FQNEAQ (reference sequence). The CDR3 coding sequence is TGTGCCAGCATTACCCCCGTCGAGCAGTACGTC. Amino acids: CASITPVEQYV.

This clonotype has at least ten counts. The chain is built from TRBV29-1 and TRBJ2-3; TRBD1 matches at 9 bases. The length of the CDR3 is 14 residues. V trimming: 7 bases; J trimming: 1 base; junction bases outside the gene matches: 6. Germline V gene sequence: CDR1 SQVTM, CDR2 ANQGSEA. This CDR3 reads CSAGRTGGTDTQYF. CDR3 in DNA: TGCAGCGCCGGACGGACAGGGGGCACAGATACGCAGTATTTT.

The chain links TRBV28 to TRBJ2-7; D possibly corresponds to TRBD2 (6 bases). V lost 6 bases and J lost 3, with 18 bases in between. The CDR3 length is 15 residues. Germline CDR1 reads MDHEN; CDR2 reads SYDVKM. CDR3 DNA sequence: TGTGCCAGCAGCTCCACGGGGGAGTGGGACTACGAGCAGTACGTC. This translates into CASSSTGEWDYEQYV.

This clonotype was seen a few times. The J gene is TRBJ2-1, the V gene TRBV7-8, with D unclear. Germline V gene sequence: CDR1 SGHVS, CDR2 FQNEAQ. This CDR3 has 13 residues. V was shortened by 5 bases and J by 7 bases, with 12 bases between the two germline ends. CDR3 in amino acids: CASSLLVRNEQFF. The CDR3 DNA follows: TGTGCCAGCAGCCTCTTGGTGAGGAATGAGCAGTTCTTC.

This clonotype was seen at least ten times. The rearrangement uses TRBV6-1 and TRBJ2-7; tentatively, D is TRBD1 (5 bases). CDR3 length: 15 amino acids. Trimming left V 5 bases short and J 0 bases short, with 14 bases between. CDR1 is MNHNS and CDR2 is SASEGT in the germline V gene. The CDR3 sequence: CASSPQEVNSYEQYV. CDR3 in DNA: TGTGCCAGCAGTCCACAGGAAGTTAACTCCTACGAGCAGTACGTC.

This clonotype was found a few times. The chain couples TRBV7-2 to TRBJ2-1, with 7 bases that match TRBD2. The CDR3 length is 14 residues. The germline CDR1 and CDR2 sequences are SGHTA and FQGNSA. V dropped 3 bases and J dropped 7; count of bases not matched to a gene: 6. The DNA for the CDR3 is TGTGCCAGCAGCTTTAACGGACTAGGGAATGAGCAGTTCTTC. Its protein product is CASSFNGLGNEQFF.

This clonotype has at least ten counts. The chain carries TRBV19 and TRBJ2-1; 8 nucleotides agree with TRBD1. Germline lookup yields CDR1 LNHDA and CDR2 SQIVND (reference sequence). The V and J ends lost 4 bases and 4 bases, in that order; junction bases with no gene match: 9. The CDR3 has 16 residues. In DNA form, the CDR3 reads TGTGCCAGTAGTACGACCCAGGGGGCATCGTACAATGAGCAGTTCTTC. This codes for CASSTTQGASYNEQFF.

This clonotype has more than one count but fewer than ten. The rearrangement uses TRBV6-1 and TRBJ2-5, with D possibly TRBD2 on 7 matching bases. V lost 3 bases, J lost 0 bases, and 14 bases lay in between. The CDR3 sequence is 16 residues long. Looked up from germline, CDR1 is MNHNS and CDR2 is SASEGT. CDR3 coding DNA: TGTGCCAGCAGTGATCCTTTCGGGGGGCACCAAGAGACCCAGTACTTC. Encoded protein: CASSDPFGGHQETQYF.

A few counts support this clonotype. The chain links TRBV24-1 to TRBJ2-5; either TRBD1 or TRBD2 may fit D (5 bases each). Germline CDR1 and CDR2: KGHDR and SFDVKD. Trimming shortened V by 5 bases and J by 5 bases, and 17 bases separated the two germline ends. The CDR3 totals 15 residues. In DNA, the CDR3 is TGTGCCACCAGTGCCCCCGGAGAAGAGGGGGAGACCCAGTACTTC. It encodes CATSAPGEEGETQYF.

This clonotype was seen a handful of times. CDR3 region: CASSLSRTYNEQFF. The CDR3, as DNA: TGTGCCAGCAGTTTAAGCAGGACGTACAATGAGCAGTTCTTC. The chain combines TRBV27 with TRBJ2-1, with D uncertain. The CDR3 runs to 14 residues. Germline V gene data show CDR1 as MNHEY and CDR2 as SMNVEV (reference sequence). V was cut by 2 bases and J by 4 bases, with 9 bases left in between.

This clonotype was counted a few times. The CDR3 region has the DNA TGTGCCAGCAGCGCCCTACAGGGGGCGCGTACTGAAGCTTTCTTT. Translated: CASSALQGARTEAFF. The J gene is TRBJ1-1, the V gene TRBV7-9; the match to TRBD1 covers 9 bases. Trimming took 5 bases from V and 5 from J; bases not matched to a gene: 9. The CDR3 totals 15 residues. Germline V gene data show CDR1 as SEHNR and CDR2 as FQNEAQ (reference sequence).

The chain has TRBV28 and TRBJ2-7, with a weak D call TRBD1 (5 bases). Germline lookup yields CDR1 MDHEN and CDR2 SYDVKM. V shed 1 base and J shed 2 bases, with 9 bases lying between them. The CDR3 has 14 amino acids. CDR3: CASSLSGSAYEQYV. The CDR3, as DNA: TGTGCCAGCAGTTTATCAGGGTCTGCCTACGAGCAGTACGTC.

The V gene is TRBV6-2 or TRBV6-3, the J gene TRBJ2-1, with 16 bases fitting TRBD2. The germline V gene has CDR1 MNHEY and CDR2 SVGEGT. Trimming at V came to 0 bases and at J to 5 bases, leaving 10 bases not matched to a gene. The CDR3 contains 20 residues. For the CDR3, the DNA is TGTGCCAGCAGTTACTCGGGACTAGCGGGGGGGAAGCGATTCGACAATGAGCAGTTCTTC. It is translated as CASSYSGLAGGKRFDNEQFF.

The chain couples TRBV18 to TRBJ2-5; a weak D match, TRBD1 (5 bases). This CDR3 has 16 residues. Germline V CDR1 and CDR2: KGHSH, LQKENI. Trimming pared 2 bases from V and 2 bases from J, leaving 15 bases between. The chain's CDR3 is CASSPTERTPQETQYF. CDR3 nucleotide sequence: TGTGCCAGCTCACCAACCGAAAGGACACCTCAAGAGACCCAGTACTTC.

Remarks on this clonotype: A read error may account for a junction end that differs from germline. This chain links TRBV7-7 with TRBJ2-5; either TRBD1 or TRBD2 may fit D (5 bases each). In germline, CDR1 is SSHAT, CDR2 FNYEAQ (reference sequence). The CDR3 extends over 14 amino acids. The CDR3 nucleotides read TGTGCTAGCAGCCTCGGGGCAGGCCAAGAGACCCAGTACTTC. This codes for CASSLGAGQETQYF.

This chain links TRBV5-1 with TRBJ1-2, with a tentative D call TRBD1 (6 bases). Germline CDR1 and CDR2: SGHRS and YFSETQ. V was shortened by 4 bases and J by 4 bases, with 14 bases between the two germline ends. The CDR3 length is 14 residues. DNA of the CDR3: TGCGCCAGCAGCCCTATGGACAGCCCCTATGGCTACACCTTC. Translated, it gives CASSPMDSPYGYTF. The variable domain in full, with the rest retrieved from reference TRBV5-1 and TRBJ1-2, is KAGVTQTPRYLIKTRGQQVTLSCSPISGHRSVSWYQQTPGQGLQFLFEYFSETQRNKGNFPGRFSGRQFSNSRSEMNVSTLELGDSALYLCASSPMDSPYGYTFGSGTRLTVV.

The gene calls are TRBV4-3 and TRBJ1-5; no firm D call. The CDR3 extends over 14 amino acids. Per germline, CDR1 LGHNA and CDR2 YSLEER. Trimming took 0 bases from V and 6 from J, leaving 9 bases between them. The CDR3 nucleotides read TGCGCCAGCAGCCAAGATCTGGCAGGTCAGCCCCAGCATTTT. Its protein product is CASSQDLAGQPQHF.

The rearrangement uses TRBV6-5 and TRBJ2-3, with D tentatively TRBD2 (5 bases). The CDR3 extends over 14 amino acids. Per germline, CDR1 MNHEY and CDR2 SVGAGI. The germline V and J ends were trimmed by 2 bases and 6 bases, with 12 bases remaining between them. The CDR3 sequence: CASSYAPGRDTQYF. The CDR3 DNA reads as TGTGCCAGCAGTTACGCCCCGGGAAGGGATACGCAGTATTTT.

Ten or more counts support this clonotype. The V call is TRBV7-8, the J call TRBJ2-7; D call uncertain. Germline V gene data show CDR1 as SGHVS and CDR2 as FQNEAQ. The CDR3 consists of 14 residues. The V gene lost 0 bases and the J gene lost 0 bases, with 6 bases spanning the gap. CDR3 coding DNA: TGTGCCAGCAGCTTAGCGTACAGCTCCTACGAGCAGTACGTC. It yields the protein CASSLAYSSYEQYV.

This clonotype was observed at least ten times. The rearrangement uses TRBV25-1 and TRBJ2-5; 10 positions agree with TRBD2. Looked up from germline, CDR1 is MGHDK and CDR2 is SYGVNS. This CDR3 region has 14 residues. Losses at the gene ends were 7 bases for V and 9 bases for J; bases not matched to a gene: 11. CDR3 region: CASKGTSGKGAQYF. The CDR3 nucleotides are TGTGCCAGCAAGGGAACTAGCGGGAAAGGGGCCCAGTACTTC.

This clonotype was detected a few times. The rearrangement uses TRBV7-9 and TRBJ2-1, with 11 positions matching TRBD1. With V trimmed by 6 bases and J by 5 bases, 9 bases remained unmatched. Germline CDR1 SEHNR, CDR2 FQNEAQ (reference sequence). The CDR3 has 16 amino acids. Here the CDR3 DNA reads TGTGCCAGCAGAGCCCGGGACAGGGGGAAGGACAATGAGCAGTTCTTC. Its protein is CASRARDRGKDNEQFF. Complete variable domain (other parts from reference TRBV7-9 and TRBJ2-1): DTGVSQNPRHKITKRGQNVTFRCDPISEHNRLYWYRQTLGQGPEFLTYFQNEAQLEKSRLLSDRFSAERPKGSFSTLEIQRTEQGDSAMYLCASRARDRGKDNEQFFGPGTRLTVL.

The V call is TRBV7-9, the J call TRBJ2-1, with D unclear. The CDR3 has 16 amino acids. The V gene lost 0 bases and the J gene lost 0 bases, with 9 bases spanning the gap. The germline CDR1 and CDR2 sequences are SEHNR and FQNEAQ (reference sequence). The CDR3, as DNA: TGTGCCAGCAGCTTAGCTGACATAACCTCCTACAATGAGCAGTTCTTC. Protein product: CASSLADITSYNEQFF.

The sample holds many counts of this clonotype. The chain joins TRBV19 to TRBJ1-1; 7 bases align to TRBD1. The CDR3 is 14 amino acids. Trimming took 7 bases from V and 1 from J; bases not matched to a gene: 6. Germline V gives CDR1 LNHDA, CDR2 SQIVND (reference sequence). This chain's CDR3 is CASKEDRRNTEAFF. In nucleotides, the CDR3 is TGTGCCAGTAAGGAGGACAGGAGGAACACTGAAGCTTTCTTT.

The gene calls are TRBV9 and TRBJ2-1; D unresolved. Germline-derived CDR1 and CDR2 are SGDLS and YYNGEE. Trimming cost V 0 bases and J 5 bases, with 3 bases left between them. This CDR3 has 12 residues. The DNA of the CDR3 is TGTGCCAGCAGCGTAGAGCACAATGAGCAGTTCTTC. Translated: CASSVEHNEQFF.

The chain is built from TRBV6-2 or TRBV6-3 and TRBJ1-5; D is perhaps TRBD1 (6 bases). The V gene lost 0 bases and the J gene lost 7 bases, with 16 bases spanning the gap. The CDR3 spans 16 residues. Germline V CDR1 and CDR2: MNHEY, SVGEGT. In nucleotides, the CDR3 is TGTGCCAGCAGTTACTCGGCCATAGGGGGTCAGCAGCCCCAGCATTTT. Translating gives CASSYSAIGGQQPQHF.